This T cell receptor (beta chain) was captured by sequencing in a study of blood T cell repertoires in COVID-19. Study details: Samples came from the United States, Italy and Spain, spanning acute and convalescent COVID-19. In each case, the material was cDNA or gDNA derived from T cells, B-cell-depleted T cells, or PBMCs.

Seattle-derived patients entered the study during active infection and were followed longitudinally. CDR3 length: 14 amino acids. Germline V lookup: CDR1 LNHDA, CDR2 SQIVND (reference sequence). V gave up 4 bases and J gave up 1 base, with 10 bases separating them. In the original processing: Estimates of nucleated cell counts were drawn from the amplification of reference gene primers. Libraries were prepared by immunoSEQ multiplex PCR; TCRdb keeps only in-frame clonotypes and omits some of them. D and trimming come from the DNA, and the V and J calls and clone size come from that table. The repertoire has 75,000 to 95,000 clones, roughly 85% of them found once; the top ten carry about 17%.

The chain links TRBV19 to TRBJ1-1, with D hard to call. The sample comprised peripheral blood. The origin of this receptor is a woman aged 60 to 75 with COVID-19, enrolled during active disease. Here the CDR3 DNA reads TGTGCCAGTAGTACTGGGAGAGGGAACACTGAAGCTTTCTTT. Amino acid sequence: CASSTGRGNTEAFF.